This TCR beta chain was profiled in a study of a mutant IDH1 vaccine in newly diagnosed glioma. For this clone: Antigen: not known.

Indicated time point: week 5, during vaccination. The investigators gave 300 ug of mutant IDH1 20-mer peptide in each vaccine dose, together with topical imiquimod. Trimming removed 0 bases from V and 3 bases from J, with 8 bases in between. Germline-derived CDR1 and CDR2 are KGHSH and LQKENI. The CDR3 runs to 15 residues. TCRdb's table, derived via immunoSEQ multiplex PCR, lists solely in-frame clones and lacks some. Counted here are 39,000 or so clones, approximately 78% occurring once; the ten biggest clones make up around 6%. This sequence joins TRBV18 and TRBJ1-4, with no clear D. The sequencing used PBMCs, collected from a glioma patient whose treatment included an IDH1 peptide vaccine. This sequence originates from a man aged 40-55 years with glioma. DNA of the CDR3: TGTGCCAGCTCACCACCGGGTCCTCCTAATGAAAAACTGTTTTTT. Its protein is CASSPPGPPNEKLFF. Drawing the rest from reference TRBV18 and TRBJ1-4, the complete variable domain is NAGVMQNPRHLVRRRGQEARLRCSPMKGHSHVYWYRQLPEEGLKFMVYLQKENIIDESGMPKERFSAEFPKEGPSILRIQQVVRGDSAAYFCASSPPGPPNEKLFFGSGTQLSVL.